Sequencing of this T cell receptor (beta chain) was carried out in a study of blood T cell repertoires in COVID-19. The wider study: Donors in the United States, Italy and Spain gave samples during acute or convalescent COVID-19.

Trimming cost V 7 bases and J 7 bases, with 19 bases left between them. Germline V gives CDR1 SNHLY, CDR2 FYNNEI. CDR3 length: 14 residues. In the study's own analysis: It was from reference gene primer amplification that nucleated cell counts were estimated. Produced via immunoSEQ multiplex PCR; TCRdb's table is partial and in-frame only. That table furnishes V, J and clone size, whereas the DNA furnished D and trimming. The profile shows around 130,000 clones, roughly 80% of them singletons. Sequenced material: peripheral blood. This clonotype was obtained from a human donor in a cohort sampled during active COVID-19. The chain joins TRBV2 to TRBJ2-5; weak D call: TRBD1 (5 bases). CDR3 sequence: CASNLQGPSWTQYF. DNA of the CDR3: TGTGCCAGCAACCTCCAGGGTCCCTCGTGGACCCAGTACTTC.